The 4 T cell receptor beta chains reported below all come from one sample, sequenced in a study of follicular helper T cells after annual influenza vaccination. Some clones are missing from TCRdb's copy, which holds only in-frame ones; the method was immunoSEQ multiplex PCR. The data show more than 1,000 clones, around 78% seen once. The time point here: 2014-2015 season, pre-vaccination. The source material was CXCR5+ CD38+ circulating T follicular helper cells from blood, sampled on the day of influenza vaccination. Subset indicated: circulating Tfh, non-naive CD4+CXCR5+PD-1+ (ICOS+CD38+ or ICOS-CD38-). The source of these receptors is an adult who received the influenza vaccine.

This chain links TRBV28 with TRBJ2-1; 9 bases fit TRBD2. The V gene's germline CDR1 is MDHEN and CDR2 SYDVKM. This CDR3 region has 14 residues. Trimming took 2 bases from V and 8 from J; bases not matched to a gene: 4. In DNA, the CDR3 is TGTGCCAGCAGTTTAACCGGGACTAGCTATGAGCAGTTCTTC. Protein sequence: CASSLTGTSYEQFF.

The CDR3 sequence is CASSLGRQANYGYTF. The CDR3 DNA reads TGCGCCAGCAGCTTGGGACGTCAAGCTAACTATGGCTACACCTTC. The genes are TRBV5-1 and TRBJ1-2, with no clear D. Germline values: CDR1 SGHRS, CDR2 YFSETQ. V lost 0 bases to trimming and J lost 0 bases, with 9 bases between them. The CDR3 contains 15 residues.

The chain uses TRBV6-1 and TRBJ1-2, with TRBD1 as a possible D gene (6 bases). The CDR3 has 11 residues. In germline, CDR1 is MNHNS, CDR2 SASEGT. The V and J ends lost 7 bases and 8 bases respectively, with 11 bases between them. In nucleotides, the CDR3 is TGTGCCAGCACTGGACAGTTCGGCTACACCTTC. Its protein product is CASTGQFGYTF.

Notes on this clone: One end of the junction varies from germline; a read error may be responsible. This rearrangement joins TRBV18 to TRBJ2-7; 12 bases are a match to TRBD2. The CDR3 is 15 residues long. Germline CDR1 reads KGHSH; CDR2 reads LQKENI. CDR3 protein: CASSPGLAGSSEQYF. The CDR3 nucleotides read TGTGCCAGCTCCCCGGGACTAGCGGGCTCCTCCGAGCAGTACTTC.